Shown below are 30 T cell receptor beta chains from a single sample sequenced in a study of blood T cell repertoires in COVID-19. Using immunoSEQ multiplex PCR, the repertoire was profiled, and TCRdb retains in-frame clones only, with some absent. The data contain under 300,000 clones, roughly 84% of them singletons. The sample consisted of peripheral blood. The origin of the receptors is a woman aged 40 to 50 who had recovered from COVID-19.

This rearrangement joins TRBV7-9 to TRBJ2-7; 9 nucleotides agree with TRBD2. The V and J ends lost 3 bases and 2 bases, in that order; junction bases with no gene match: 8. The CDR3 totals 16 residues. The germline CDR1 and CDR2 sequences are SEHNR and FQNEAQ (reference sequence). In DNA, the CDR3 is TGTGCCAGCAGCTTGAGAGGGGCTAGCGGGGCCTACGAGCAGTACTTC. Its translation is CASSLRGASGAYEQYF.

The chain carries TRBV27 and TRBJ2-7; possible D gene TRBD1, 5 bases. CDR1 MNHEY and CDR2 SMNVEV come from the germline V gene (reference sequence). Trimming took 6 bases from V and 4 from J, leaving 7 bases between them. The CDR3 is 11 residues long. The CDR3 loop is CASSKGYEQYF. CDR3 coding DNA: TGTGCCAGCAGCAAGGGGTACGAGCAGTACTTC.

V gene TRBV4-3 combines with J gene TRBJ1-4; the D is unclear. V lost 2 bases and J lost 2, with 3 bases in between. Germline V lookup: CDR1 LGHNA, CDR2 YSLEER. There are 13 residues in the CDR3. CDR3 protein: CASSQRTNEKLFF. CDR3 coding DNA: TGCGCCAGCAGCCAACGTACTAATGAAAAACTGTTTTTT.

The CDR3 DNA reads as TGTGCCAGTAGTGGCCCTAAGGGAGAACCACGGGGAAATGAGCAGTTCTTC. Translating it yields CASSGPKGEPRGNEQFF. The chain couples TRBV19 to TRBJ2-1; D is perhaps TRBD2 (5 bases). The germline V gene encodes CDR1 LNHDA and CDR2 SQIVND (reference sequence). V was clipped by 5 bases and J by 7 bases, with 24 bases between them. The CDR3 loop spans 17 amino acids. Combining the CDR3 with reference TRBV19 and TRBJ2-1 gives the whole variable domain DGGITQSPKYLFRKEGQNVTLSCEQNLNHDAMYWYRQDPGQGLRLIYYSQIVNDFQKGDIAEGYSVSREKKESFPLTVTSAQKNPTAFYLCASSGPKGEPRGNEQFFGPGTRLTVL.

The chain carries TRBV7-9 and TRBJ1-2; D gene unclear. Per the germline V gene, CDR1 is SEHNR and CDR2 is FQNEAQ (reference sequence). This CDR3 comprises 15 residues. V was clipped by 5 bases and J by 5 bases, with 18 bases between them. The CDR3 bases are TGTGCCAGCAGCGTTCAAGCGAACGCGCCGTATGGCTACACCTTC. Encoded protein: CASSVQANAPYGYTF.

The chain combines TRBV12-1 with TRBJ2-5; the table calls TRBD1, which could not be checked here. TRBV12-1 is termed a pseudogene. CDR3 length: 16 residues. The CDR3: CASSFVLRNRQETQYF. CDR3 nucleotide sequence: TGTGCCAGCAGCTTTGTATTGCGAAACAGGCAAGAGACCCAGTACTTC.

This clone was counted a few times. The V call is TRBV30, the J call TRBJ2-3; 7 bases fit TRBD1. The germline V gene encodes CDR1 GTSNPN and CDR2 SVGIG (reference sequence). There are 13 residues in the CDR3. J was trimmed by 4 bases and V by 8 bases; bases with no gene match: 9. CDR3 coding DNA: TGTGCCCAGGGACAGCGAAGGGCAGATACGCAGTATTTT. This sequence encodes CAQGQRRADTQYF. The variable domain in full, with the rest retrieved from reference TRBV30 and TRBJ2-3, is SQTIHQWPATLVQPVGSPLSLECTVEGTSNPNLYWYRQAAGRGLQLLFYSVGIGQISSEVPQNLSASRPQDRQFILSSKKLLLSDSGFYLCAQGQRRADTQYFGPGTRLTVL.

The V call is TRBV7-2, the J call TRBJ1-5, with 11 bases matching TRBD1. Germline-derived CDR1 and CDR2 are SGHTA and FQGNSA. V lost 4 bases and J lost 7; bases outside the gene matches: 9. The CDR3 is 16 residues long. CDR3 amino acids: CASSSDRGRVGQPQHF. Written as DNA, the CDR3 is TGTGCCAGCAGCTCGGACAGGGGGCGCGTCGGACAGCCCCAGCATTTT.

The genes are TRBV24-1 and TRBJ2-3; TRBD1 might be the D (5 bases). V was trimmed by 9 bases and J by 2 bases, leaving 11 bases between them. The CDR3 extends over 13 amino acids. Looked up from germline, CDR1 is KGHDR and CDR2 is SFDVKD. The CDR3 sequence is CATGWGPTDTQYF. The CDR3 DNA sequence: TGTGCCACCGGTTGGGGCCCCACAGATACGCAGTATTTT.

Only one count was recorded for this clone. The J gene is TRBJ2-2, the V gene TRBV4-3; a possible D gene is TRBD1 (7 bases). CDR3 length: 20 residues. The ends were cut back, 0 bases at V and 6 bases at J, with 26 bases in the middle. Per the germline V gene, CDR1 is LGHNA and CDR2 is YSLEER. For the CDR3, the DNA is TGCGCCAGCAGCCAAGAGGACAAAGGCTTCAGGGGGGTTAGCGCCGGGGAGCTGTTTTTT. It encodes CASSQEDKGFRGVSAGELFF.

This clone appeared a few times. The gene calls are TRBV28 and TRBJ1-5; D gene uncertain. Germline lookup yields CDR1 MDHEN and CDR2 SYDVKM. The CDR3 runs to 15 residues. Trimming shortened V by 5 bases and J by 2 bases, and 13 bases separated the two germline ends. In DNA form, the CDR3 reads TGTGCCAGCAGTGGGGAGGGTTCGGGCAATCAGCCCCAGCATTTT. Amino acids: CASSGEGSGNQPQHF.

This clone has a handful of counts. The V and J genes are TRBV6-5 and TRBJ1-2; D remains unclear. The CDR3 has 14 residues. Germline-derived CDR1 and CDR2 are MNHEY and SVGAGI. The ends were cut back, 3 bases at V and 0 bases at J, with 8 bases in the middle. CDR3 nucleotide sequence: TGTGCCAGCAGTTATCGTTCGGCTAACTATGGCTACACCTTC. Its translation is CASSYRSANYGYTF.

This chain joins TRBV7-3 and TRBJ2-3; TRBD2 might be the D (6 bases). V gave up 4 bases and J gave up 0 bases, with 11 bases separating them. Germline values: CDR1 SGHTA, CDR2 FQGTGA. The CDR3 length is 15 residues. CDR3 coding DNA: TGTGCCAGCAGCTCATCGGGAGCTAGCACAGATACGCAGTATTTT. It is translated as CASSSSGASTDTQYF.

This chain uses TRBV7-3 with TRBJ2-7; 9 positions match TRBD1. The CDR3 runs 13 residues. The germline V gene has CDR1 SGHTA and CDR2 FQGTGA. The V and J ends lost 5 bases and 6 bases, in that order; junction bases with no gene match: 5. CDR3 bases: TGTGCCAGCAGCACAGGACAGGGGACCGAGCAGTACTTC. Amino acids: CASSTGQGTEQYF.

This chain uses TRBV29-1 with TRBJ2-5; 8 positions agree with TRBD2. This CDR3 spans 13 amino acids. V trimming: 7 bases; J trimming: 4 bases; junction bases outside the gene matches: 8. The germline CDR1 and CDR2 sequences are SQVTM and ANQGSEA. CDR3 region: CSARSGTGETQYF. The CDR3 DNA reads as TGCAGCGCCCGTAGCGGGACCGGAGAGACCCAGTACTTC.

The genes are TRBV18 and TRBJ1-2; 8 bases are shared with TRBD1. Germline CDR1 KGHSH, CDR2 LQKENI. CDR3 length equals 13 residues. Trimming cost V 3 bases and J 6 bases; bases outside gene matches: 3. CDR3 sequence: CASSPTDRDGYTF. The CDR3 DNA follows: TGTGCCAGCTCACCTACGGACAGGGATGGCTACACCTTC. Based on the CDR3 plus reference TRBV18 and TRBJ1-2, the full variable domain is NAGVMQNPRHLVRRRGQEARLRCSPMKGHSHVYWYRQLPEEGLKFMVYLQKENIIDESGMPKERFSAEFPKEGPSILRIQQVVRGDSAAYFCASSPTDRDGYTFGSGTRLTVV.

V and J are TRBV2 and TRBJ2-1; 15 nucleotides align to TRBD2. The V gene end was trimmed by 6 bases and the J gene end by 7 bases; junction bases not matched to a gene: 13. Per the germline V gene, CDR1 is SNHLY and CDR2 is FYNNEI. The CDR3 contains 18 residues. The CDR3 DNA reads as TGTGCCAGCAGGGAGGGGCCCGACGGGACTAGCGGGAGGAATGAGCAGTTCTTC. This codes for CASREGPDGTSGRNEQFF.

The rearrangement uses TRBV7-3 and TRBJ1-1; TRBD1 is a possible D gene (6 bases). V shed 5 bases and J shed 1 base, with 14 bases lying between them. The CDR3 contains 15 residues. Germline CDR1 SGHTA, CDR2 FQGTGA. DNA for the CDR3: TGTGCCAGCAGCCTGGGCGGGGGGCGGAACACTGAAGCTTTCTTT. This sequence encodes CASSLGGGRNTEAFF.

The chain joins TRBV7-8 to TRBJ2-1; D is possibly TRBD1 (5 bases). The length of the CDR3 is 13 residues. The germline V gene has CDR1 SGHVS and CDR2 FQNEAQ. V lost 8 bases, J lost 2 bases, and 10 bases lay in between. Here the CDR3 reads CASFREPYNEQFF. In nucleotides, the CDR3 is TGTGCCAGCTTCAGGGAACCCTACAATGAGCAGTTCTTC.

V usage is TRBV5-5 and J usage is TRBJ2-3; 9 positions agree with TRBD1. Trimming took 1 base from V and 1 from J; bases not matched to a gene: 4. CDR1 is SGHKS and CDR2 is YYEKEE in the germline V gene (reference sequence). CDR3 size: 16 residues. The CDR3: CASSLTQGAGTDTQYF. DNA of the CDR3: TGTGCCAGCAGCTTGACACAGGGGGCTGGCACAGATACGCAGTATTTT.

This chain uses TRBV4-3 with TRBJ2-6; 8 bases map to TRBD1. V was pared by 0 bases and J by 4 bases, with 8 bases of the junction left unmatched. Per the germline V gene, CDR1 is LGHNA and CDR2 is YSLEER. The CDR3 length is 18 residues. In DNA, the CDR3 is TGCGCCAGCAGCCAAGAAGGAGGACAGGGACCAGGGGCCAACGTCCTGACTTTC. Residues: CASSQEGGQGPGANVLTF.

This rearrangement joins TRBV28 to TRBJ2-4; 7 nucleotides agree with TRBD1. Germline V lookup: CDR1 MDHEN, CDR2 SYDVKM. This CDR3 comprises 18 residues. V lost 6 bases, J lost 5 bases, and 19 bases stayed unmatched. CDR3 sequence: CASRGWGPGQVGQNIQYF. For the CDR3, the DNA is TGTGCCAGCAGGGGGTGGGGACCCGGACAGGTGGGACAAAACATTCAGTACTTC.

The CDR3 here is CASSLRSSGGELFF. In DNA, the CDR3 is TGCGCCAGCAGCTTGAGGTCTAGCGGCGGGGAGCTGTTTTTT. The chain combines TRBV5-1 with TRBJ2-2, with 7 bases lining up with TRBD2. Unmatched junction bases numbered 4, after V lost 1 base and J lost 7 bases. This CDR3 is 14 amino acids long. Germline-derived CDR1 and CDR2 are SGHRS and YFSETQ.

This CDR3 is CASSKSGTVNTEAFF. The CDR3 DNA follows: TGTGCCAGTAGTAAATCCGGGACAGTGAACACTGAAGCTTTCTTT. The V gene is TRBV19, the J gene TRBJ1-1; 7 bases fit TRBD1. This CDR3 is built from 15 residues. J lost 0 bases, V lost 4 bases, and 5 bases had no gene match. In germline, CDR1 is LNHDA, CDR2 SQIVND (reference sequence).

The genes are TRBV6-7 and TRBJ2-1; 8 bases agree with TRBD1. TRBV6-7 is designated an ORF whose function remains uncertain. The CDR3 extends over 20 amino acids. J lost 1 base, V lost 0 bases, and 14 bases had no gene match. The CDR3 region is CASSYSIPRQGWESYNEQFF. The CDR3 nucleotides read TGTGCCAGCAGTTACTCGATCCCGAGACAGGGGTGGGAGTCCTACAATGAGCAGTTCTTC.

The chain employs TRBV6-2 or TRBV6-3 and TRBJ2-7; the match to TRBD2 covers 7 bases. V gave up 4 bases and J gave up 3 bases; unmatched junction bases: 6. Germline CDR1 reads MNHEY; CDR2 reads SVGEGT. This CDR3 comprises 14 residues. The CDR3 DNA follows: TGTGCCAGCAGTTCCGGGACTACCTACTACGAGCAGTACTTC. Its protein product is CASSSGTTYYEQYF.

The chain employs TRBV7-2 and TRBJ1-4, with 10 bases matching TRBD1. Trimming at V came to 5 bases and at J to 4 bases, leaving 13 bases not matched to a gene. This CDR3 has 18 amino acids. In germline, CDR1 is SGHTA, CDR2 FQGNSA. CDR3 loop: CASSPDRGRLRNNEKLFF. CDR3 in DNA: TGTGCCAGCAGCCCCGACAGGGGGCGCTTGAGAAATAATGAAAAACTGTTTTTT.

This chain connects TRBV7-2 to TRBJ2-1; no reliable D call. The CDR3 is 14 residues long. V lost 5 bases, J lost 10 bases, and 18 bases lay in between. The V gene's germline CDR1 is SGHTA and CDR2 FQGNSA. For the CDR3, the DNA is TGTGCCAGCAGCCCACTACTCGTCGTGAAGGAGCAGTTCTTC. It translates to CASSPLLVVKEQFF.

This chain joins TRBV5-1 and TRBJ2-7; 9 bases line up with TRBD1. Germline values: CDR1 SGHRS, CDR2 YFSETQ. Trimming took 0 bases from V and 4 from J; bases not matched to a gene: 8. The CDR3 has 16 residues. In nucleotides, the CDR3 is TGCGCCAGCAGCTTGGCCTTACCCGGGACAGGGTACGAGCAGTACTTC. Translated, it gives CASSLALPGTGYEQYF.

The chain couples TRBV27 to TRBJ2-1; 14 nucleotides agree with TRBD2. V was clipped by 2 bases and J by 6 bases; unmatched bases: 6. The V gene's germline CDR1 is MNHEY and CDR2 SMNVEV (reference sequence). The CDR3 is 17 amino acids. The CDR3 loop is CASSLAKGLAGVNEQFF. In DNA, the CDR3 is TGTGCCAGCAGTTTAGCCAAGGGACTAGCGGGAGTCAATGAGCAGTTCTTC.